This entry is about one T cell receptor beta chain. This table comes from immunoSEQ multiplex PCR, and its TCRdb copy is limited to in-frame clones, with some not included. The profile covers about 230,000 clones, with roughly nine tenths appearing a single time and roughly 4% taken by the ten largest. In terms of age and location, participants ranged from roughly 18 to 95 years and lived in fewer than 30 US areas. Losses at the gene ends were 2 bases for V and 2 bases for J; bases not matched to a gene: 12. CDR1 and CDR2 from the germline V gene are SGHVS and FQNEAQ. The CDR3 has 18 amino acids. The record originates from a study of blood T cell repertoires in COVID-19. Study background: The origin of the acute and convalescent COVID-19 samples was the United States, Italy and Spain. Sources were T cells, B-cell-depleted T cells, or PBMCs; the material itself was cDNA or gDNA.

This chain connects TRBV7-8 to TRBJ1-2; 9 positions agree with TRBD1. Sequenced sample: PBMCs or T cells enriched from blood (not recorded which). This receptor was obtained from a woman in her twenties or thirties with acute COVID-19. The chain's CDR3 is CASSLRGLQGAKNYGYTF. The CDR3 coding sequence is TGTGCCAGCAGCTTAAGGGGACTACAGGGGGCGAAGAACTATGGCTACACCTTC.